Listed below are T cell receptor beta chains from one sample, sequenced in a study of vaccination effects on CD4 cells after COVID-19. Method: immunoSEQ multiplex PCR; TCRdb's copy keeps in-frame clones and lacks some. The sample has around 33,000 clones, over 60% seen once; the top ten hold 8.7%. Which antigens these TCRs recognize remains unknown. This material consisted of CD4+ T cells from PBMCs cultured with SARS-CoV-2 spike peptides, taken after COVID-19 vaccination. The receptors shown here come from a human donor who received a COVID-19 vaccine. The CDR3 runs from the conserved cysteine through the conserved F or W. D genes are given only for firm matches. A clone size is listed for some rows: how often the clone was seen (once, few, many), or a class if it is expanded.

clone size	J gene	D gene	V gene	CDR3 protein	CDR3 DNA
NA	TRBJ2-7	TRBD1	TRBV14	CASSQDSGTGALYSYEQYF	TGTGCCAGCAGCCAAGACAGCGGGACAGGGGCCTTGTACTCCTACGAGCAGTACTTC
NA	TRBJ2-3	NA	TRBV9	CASSVLGGGTADTQYF	TGTGCCAGCAGCGTACTAGGGGGAGGAACTGCAGATACGCAGTATTTT
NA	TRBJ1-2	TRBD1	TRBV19	CASSIRQGGGYTF	TGTGCCAGTAGTATCCGACAGGGTGGCGGCTACACCTTC
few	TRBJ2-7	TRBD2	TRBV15	CATSRGSSGRDMPSYEQYF	TGTGCCACCAGCAGGGGGTCTAGCGGGAGGGATATGCCATCCTACGAGCAGTACTTC
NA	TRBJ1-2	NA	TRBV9	CASSGDPDPRNRGYTF	TGTGCCAGCAGCGGAGACCCCGACCCACGAAATCGGGGCTACACCTTC
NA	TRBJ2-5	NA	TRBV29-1	CSVSETWTPHF	TGCAGCGTTAGTGAAACGTGGACCCCCCACTTC
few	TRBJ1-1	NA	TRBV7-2	CASSFGLDRGNTEAFF	TGTGCCAGCAGCTTCGGATTGGACAGAGGGAACACTGAAGCTTTCTTT
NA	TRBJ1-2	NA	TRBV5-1	CASSLGGVADTF	TGCGCCAGCAGCTTGGGCGGAGTCGCGGACACCTTC
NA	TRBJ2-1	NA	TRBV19	CASMGPPARQFF	TGTGCCAGTATGGGGCCCCCGGCGAGGCAGTTCTTC
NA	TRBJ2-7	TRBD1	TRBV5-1	CASSPGQVYEQYF	TGCGCCAGCAGCCCTGGACAGGTCTACGAGCAGTACTTC
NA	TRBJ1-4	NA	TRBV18	CASSLSTGITNEKLFF	TGTGCCAGCTCACTTTCAACAGGGATAACTAATGAAAAACTGTTTTTT
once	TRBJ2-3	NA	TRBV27	CASSLSGLSTDTQYF	TGTGCCAGCAGTTTATCGGGACTGAGCACAGATACGCAGTATTTT
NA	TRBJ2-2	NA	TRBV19	CASASDSYTGELFF	TGTGCCAGTGCTTCGGACAGTTACACCGGGGAGCTGTTTTTT
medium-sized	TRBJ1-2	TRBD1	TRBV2	CASRADRGYYGYTF	TGTGCCAGCAGGGCCGACAGGGGGTACTATGGCTACACCTTC
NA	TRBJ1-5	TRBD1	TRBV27	CASSYSTGTGPQPQHF	TGTGCCAGCAGTTACAGTACCGGGACAGGGCCCCAGCCCCAGCATTTT
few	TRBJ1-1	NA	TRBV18	CASSTQGNTEAFF	TGTGCCAGCTCAACACAGGGGAACACTGAAGCTTTCTTT
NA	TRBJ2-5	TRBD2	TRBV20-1	CSASGLAGVEETQYF	TGCAGTGCTAGTGGACTAGCGGGAGTAGAAGAGACCCAGTACTTC
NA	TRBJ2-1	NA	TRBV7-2	CASSPRLNYNEQFF	TGTGCCAGCAGCCCCAGGCTTAACTACAATGAGCAGTTCTTC
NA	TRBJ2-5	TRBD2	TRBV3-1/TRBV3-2	CASSQEGLAGQETQYF	TGTGCCAGCAGCCAGGAAGGACTAGCGGGACAAGAGACCCAGTACTTC
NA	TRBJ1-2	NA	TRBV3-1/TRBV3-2	CASSQDTANYGYTF	TGTGCCAGCAGCCAAGATACAGCTAACTATGGCTACACCTTC
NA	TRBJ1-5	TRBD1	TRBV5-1	CASSLVRKGGQSHSNQPQHF	TGCGCCAGCAGCTTGGTACGAAAAGGGGGACAGTCTCATAGCAATCAGCCCCAGCATTTT
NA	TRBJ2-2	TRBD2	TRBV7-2	CASSSVSGGGELFF	TGTGCCAGCAGCTCAGTCTCGGGAGGCGGGGAGCTGTTTTTT
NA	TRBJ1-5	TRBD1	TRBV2	CASREGTGKSNQPQHF	TGTGCCAGCAGAGAAGGGACAGGGAAAAGCAATCAGCCCCAGCATTTT
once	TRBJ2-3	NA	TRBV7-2	CASSFPTETRTDTQYF	TGTGCCAGCAGCTTCCCTACAGAAACCCGCACAGATACGCAGTATTTT